One and the same sample provided the 5 T cell receptor beta chains below, sequenced in a study of esophageal squamous cell carcinoma under preoperative chemotherapy. MiXCR was run by TCRdb on the PCR reads, yielding one entry per CDR3 protein. Altogether roughly 12,000 distinct CDR3 sequences are present, roughly half being singletons, with the ten largest covering 16%. The sample's time point: before preoperative PTX-NDP chemotherapy. This specimen was collected from a patient given preoperative chemotherapy. The receptors shown here come from a human donor with esophageal squamous cell carcinoma. The donor label of this sample is uncertain.

The chain links TRBV6-1 to TRBJ2-3; D is ambiguous. The CDR3 spans 12 residues. Germline V gene data show CDR1 as MNHNS and CDR2 as SASEGT. The ends were cut back, 4 bases at V and 9 bases at J, with 11 bases in the middle. The DNA for the CDR3 is TGTGCCAGCAGTGGCCAGGAAAACACGCAGTATTTT. Its protein product is CASSGQENTQYF.

There are a few counts of this clonotype. The V and J genes are TRBV11-3 and TRBJ1-1, with TRBD1 matching 9 bases. The V gene end was trimmed by 6 bases and the J gene end by 6 bases; junction bases not matched to a gene: 8. This CDR3 is 14 amino acids long. Germline values: CDR1 SGHNT, CDR2 YENEEA. CDR3 sequence: CASRRGQGNSEAFF. CDR3 nucleotide sequence: TGTGCCAGCAGGCGCGGACAGGGGAATTCTGAAGCTTTCTTT.

The chain uses TRBV6-5 and TRBJ1-1; D call uncertain. CDR1 is MNHEY, CDR2 SVGAGI, per germline. CDR3 length: 14 amino acids. Trimming removed 2 bases at V and 4 bases at J, with 11 bases between. CDR3: CASSYEGYSTEAFF. The CDR3 DNA reads as TGTGCCAGCAGTTACGAGGGTTACAGCACTGAAGCTTTCTTT.

This clonotype is classed as medium-sized. V gene TRBV7-2 combines with J gene TRBJ2-1, with 7 bases fitting TRBD2. Matching the DNA end better, TRBJ2-7 makes the J call doubtful. The CDR3 totals 14 residues. Germline V gene lookup returns CDR1 SGHTA and CDR2 FQGNSA. The CDR3 loop is CASSLAGGFNEQYF. As DNA, the CDR3 is TGTGCCAGCAGCTTAGCGGGAGGGTTTAATGAGCAGTACTTC.

The genes are TRBV6-1 and TRBJ2-3, with TRBD1 matching over 11 bases. This CDR3 spans 19 amino acids. V trimming: 2 bases; J trimming: 3 bases; junction bases outside the gene matches: 13. The germline V gene encodes CDR1 MNHNS and CDR2 SASEGT. The CDR3 protein is CASSELSSPGQGVTDTQYF. CDR3 DNA: TGTGCCAGCAGTGAACTAAGTTCCCCGGGACAGGGGGTGACAGATACGCAGTATTTT.